The 9 T cell receptor beta chains presented below share a single source sample, sequenced in a study of cytomegalovirus exposure and HLA in healthy donors. Primers for the PCR totalled 60 Vbeta and 13 Jbeta. Profiling relied on immunoSEQ multiplex PCR, and the TCRdb table lists in-frame clones only, not all of them. The sample contains 65,000 to 75,000 clones, roughly 65% of which appear only once. The sequenced sample consisted of PBMCs. The receptors originated from a woman in her 30s in good health and CMV-seronegative.

DNA of the CDR3: TGTGCCAGCAGCGTAGGAAGCGGGGGGGCCTACGAGCAGTACTTC. It encodes CASSVGSGGAYEQYF. The chain joins TRBV9 to TRBJ2-7; 10 bases are a match to TRBD2. V dropped 0 bases and J dropped 2; count of bases not matched to a gene: 2. CDR1 is SGDLS, CDR2 YYNGEE, per germline. The CDR3 extends over 15 amino acids. The complete variable domain, with remaining parts taken from reference TRBV9 and TRBJ2-7, reads DSGVTQTPKHLITATGQRVTLRCSPRSGDLSVYWYQQSLDQGLQFLIQYYNGEERAKGNILERFSAQQFPDLHSELNLSSLELGDSALYFCASSVGSGGAYEQYFGPGTRLTVT.

This clone was found a few times. The chain uses TRBV18 and TRBJ1-1; the D is unclear. The germline V gene has CDR1 KGHSH and CDR2 LQKENI. This CDR3 contains 14 residues. V was pared by 3 bases and J by 0 bases, with 8 bases between. CDR3 loop: CASSPGGMNTEAFF. CDR3 bases: TGTGCCAGCTCACCCGGAGGAATGAACACTGAAGCTTTCTTT.

The chain links TRBV4-3 to TRBJ2-7, with D unresolved. CDR3 length: 13 residues. The germline V gene has CDR1 LGHNA and CDR2 YSLEER. With 0 bases removed from V and 0 bases from J, the gap between germline ends came to 3 bases. CDR3 nucleotides: TGCGCCAGCAGCCAAGAATACTCCTACGAGCAGTACTTC. It specifies CASSQEYSYEQYF.

This rearrangement joins TRBV4-1 to TRBJ2-1; D might be TRBD2 (7 bases). Trimming pared 4 bases from V and 6 bases from J, leaving 22 bases between. Germline V gene sequence: CDR1 MGHRA, CDR2 YSYEKL. The CDR3 is made up of 17 amino acids. Here the CDR3 DNA reads TGCGCCAGCAGCCTGCTGCGTGGAGGGGGGGTTCCCAATGAGCAGTTCTTC. Translation: CASSLLRGGGVPNEQFF.

The sample holds a few counts of this clone. The chain combines TRBV6-5 with TRBJ2-1; tentatively, D is TRBD2 (6 bases). With 7 bases removed from V and 4 bases from J, the gap between germline ends came to 11 bases. The CDR3 is 13 amino acids. Germline assignment: CDR1 MNHEY and CDR2 SVGAGI. The CDR3: CASNRGRYNEQFF. The CDR3 bases are TGTGCCAGCAACCGGGGGAGGTACAATGAGCAGTTCTTC.

V gene TRBV7-2 combines with J gene TRBJ2-5, with 9 bases matching TRBD2. The CDR3 spans 13 residues. The germline gives CDR1 SGHTA, CDR2 FQGNSA. The junction had 3 bases not matched to a gene; V was cut back by 5 bases and J by 5 bases. CDR3 loop: CASSPGLAETQYF. CDR3 in DNA: TGTGCCAGCAGCCCAGGACTAGCGGAGACCCAGTACTTC. Using reference TRBV7-2 and TRBJ2-5 for the parts outside the CDR3, the full variable domain is GAGVSQSPSNKVTEKGKDVELRCDPISGHTALYWYRQSLGQGLEFLIYFQGNSAPDKSGLPSDRFSAERTGGSVSTLTIQRTQQEDSAVYLCASSPGLAETQYFGPGTRLLVL.

The chain carries TRBV9 and TRBJ2-1; 13 bases fit TRBD2. V lost 0 bases and J lost 8; bases outside the gene matches: 5. CDR1 is SGDLS, CDR2 YYNGEE, per germline. The CDR3 is 16 residues long. CDR3 sequence: CASSVEVLAGGHEQFF. CDR3 coding DNA: TGTGCCAGCAGCGTAGAGGTACTAGCGGGGGGGCATGAGCAGTTCTTC.

CDR3 sequence reads: CASSYSGGETQYF. In DNA, the CDR3 is TGTGCCAGCAGTTACTCGGGAGGGGAGACCCAGTACTTC. This chain links TRBV11-2 with TRBJ2-5; 8 bases align to TRBD2. Trimming at V came to 6 bases and at J to 5 bases, leaving 5 bases not matched to a gene. Germline CDR1 is SGHAT and CDR2 is FQNNGV. The CDR3 covers 13 residues.

The genes are TRBV9 and TRBJ2-5, with TRBD2 matching over 8 bases. Trimming removed 2 bases from V and 5 bases from J; junction bases left unmatched: 11. Germline V lookup: CDR1 SGDLS, CDR2 YYNGEE. The CDR3 totals 16 residues. The CDR3 DNA reads as TGTGCCAGCAGCGTCCGGGACACCTTAGCGGGGGAGACCCAGTACTTC. Its protein product is CASSVRDTLAGETQYF.